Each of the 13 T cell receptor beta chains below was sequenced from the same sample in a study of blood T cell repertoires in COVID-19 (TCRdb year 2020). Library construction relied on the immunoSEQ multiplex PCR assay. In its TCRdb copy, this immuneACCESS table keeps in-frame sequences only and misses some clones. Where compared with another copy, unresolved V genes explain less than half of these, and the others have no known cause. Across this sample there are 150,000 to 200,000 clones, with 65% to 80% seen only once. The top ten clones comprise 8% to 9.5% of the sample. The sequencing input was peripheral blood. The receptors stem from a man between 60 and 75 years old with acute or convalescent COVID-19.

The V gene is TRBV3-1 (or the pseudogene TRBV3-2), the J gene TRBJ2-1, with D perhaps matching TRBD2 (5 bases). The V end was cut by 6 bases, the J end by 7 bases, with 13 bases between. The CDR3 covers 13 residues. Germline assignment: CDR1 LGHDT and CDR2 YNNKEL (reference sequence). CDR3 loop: CASSQRRGNEQFF. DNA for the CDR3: TGTGCCAGCAGTCAGCGACGGGGAAATGAGCAGTTCTTC.

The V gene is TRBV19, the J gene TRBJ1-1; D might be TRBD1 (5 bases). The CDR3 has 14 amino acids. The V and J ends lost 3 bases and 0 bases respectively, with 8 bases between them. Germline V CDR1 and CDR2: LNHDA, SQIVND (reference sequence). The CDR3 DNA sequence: TGTGCCAGTAGTATCAGACAGCTGAACACTGAAGCTTTCTTT. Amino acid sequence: CASSIRQLNTEAFF.

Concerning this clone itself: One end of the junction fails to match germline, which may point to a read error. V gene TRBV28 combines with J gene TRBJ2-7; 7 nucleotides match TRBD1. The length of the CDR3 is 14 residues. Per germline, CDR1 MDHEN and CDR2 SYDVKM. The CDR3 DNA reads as TGTGCCAGCAGTTTCGGGACAGACTCCTCCGAGCAGTACTTC. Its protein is CASSFGTDSSEQYF.

CDR3 nucleotide sequence: TGCGCCAGCAGCTTTGGCGGTGATTACGAGCAGTACTTC. Protein product: CASSFGGDYEQYF. V usage is TRBV5-1 and J usage is TRBJ2-7; D unresolved. V lost 2 bases and J lost 4, with 10 bases in between. The germline V gene has CDR1 SGHRS and CDR2 YFSETQ. This CDR3 is built from 13 residues.

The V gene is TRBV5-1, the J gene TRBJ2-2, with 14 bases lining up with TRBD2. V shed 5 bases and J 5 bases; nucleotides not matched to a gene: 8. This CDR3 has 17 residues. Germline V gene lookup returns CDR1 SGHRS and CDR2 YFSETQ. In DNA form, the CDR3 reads TGCGCCAGCAGTTTTGGACTAGCGGGGGGAGGAACCGGGGAGCTGTTTTTT. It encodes CASSFGLAGGGTGELFF.

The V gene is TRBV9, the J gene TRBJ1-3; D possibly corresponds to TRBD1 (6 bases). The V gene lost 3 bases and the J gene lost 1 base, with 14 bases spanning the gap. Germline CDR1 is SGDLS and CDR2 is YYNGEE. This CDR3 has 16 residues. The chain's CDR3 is CASSGTVGGSGNTIYF. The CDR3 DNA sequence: TGTGCCAGCAGCGGAACAGTAGGGGGTTCTGGAAACACCATATATTTT.

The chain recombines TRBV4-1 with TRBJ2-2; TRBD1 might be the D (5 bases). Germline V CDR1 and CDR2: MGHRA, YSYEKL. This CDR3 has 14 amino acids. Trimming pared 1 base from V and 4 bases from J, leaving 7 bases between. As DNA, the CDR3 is TGCGCCAGCAGCCAAGGGACACTCACCGGGGAGCTGTTTTTT. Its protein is CASSQGTLTGELFF.

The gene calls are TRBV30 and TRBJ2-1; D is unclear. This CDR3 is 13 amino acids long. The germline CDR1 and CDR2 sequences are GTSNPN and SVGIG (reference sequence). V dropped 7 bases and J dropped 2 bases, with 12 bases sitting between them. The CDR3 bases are TGTGCCTTAGCTACCACCACCTACAATGAGCAGTTCTTC. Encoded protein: CALATTTYNEQFF. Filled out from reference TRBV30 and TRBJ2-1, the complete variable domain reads SQTIHQWPATLVQPVGSPLSLECTVEGTSNPNLYWYRQAAGRGLQLLFYSVGIGQISSEVPQNLSASRPQDRQFILSSKKLLLSDSGFYLCALATTTYNEQFFGPGTRLTVL.

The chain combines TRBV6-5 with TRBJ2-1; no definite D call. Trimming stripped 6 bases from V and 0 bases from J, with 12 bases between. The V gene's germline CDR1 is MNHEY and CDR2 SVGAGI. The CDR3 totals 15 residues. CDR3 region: CASSATATSYNEQFF. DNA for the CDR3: TGTGCCAGCAGCGCTACAGCCACCTCCTACAATGAGCAGTTCTTC.

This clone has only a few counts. CDR3 loop: CASSLRDRGNGYTF. The CDR3 DNA follows: TGTGCCAGCAGCTTGAGGGACAGGGGAAATGGCTACACCTTC. The V call is TRBV5-4, the J call TRBJ1-2, with TRBD1 matching 10 bases. The CDR3 contains 14 residues. Germline V gene sequence: CDR1 SGHNT, CDR2 YYREEE (reference sequence). Germline trimming cut 1 base from V and 6 bases from J; bases unmatched to any gene: 3.

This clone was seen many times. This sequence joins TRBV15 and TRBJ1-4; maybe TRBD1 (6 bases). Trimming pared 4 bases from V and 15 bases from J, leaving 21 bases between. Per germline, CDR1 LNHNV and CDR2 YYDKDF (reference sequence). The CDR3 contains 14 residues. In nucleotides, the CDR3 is TGTGCCACCAGCATAGAGAGGGGGGGTCGTAGCGTGTTTTTT. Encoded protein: CATSIERGGRSVFF.

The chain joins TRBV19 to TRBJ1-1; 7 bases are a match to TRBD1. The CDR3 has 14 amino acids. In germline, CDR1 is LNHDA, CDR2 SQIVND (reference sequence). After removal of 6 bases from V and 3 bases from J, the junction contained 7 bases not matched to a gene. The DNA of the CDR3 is TGTGCCAGTAGGAGGGGGCTGGAGGACACTGAAGCTTTCTTT. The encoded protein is CASRRGLEDTEAFF.

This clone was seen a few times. CDR3 protein: CASSSSRGTDTQYF. The CDR3 bases are TGTGCCAGCAGCTCCAGTCGGGGCACAGATACGCAGTATTTT. V gene TRBV7-9 combines with J gene TRBJ2-3; D remains unclear. This CDR3 has 14 amino acids. CDR1 and CDR2 (germline): SEHNR, FQNEAQ (reference sequence). V was shortened by 4 bases and J by 1 base, with 9 bases between the two germline ends.